What follows are 8 T cell receptor beta chains derived from one specimen sequenced in a study of response to subunit inactivated influenza vaccine. Each CDR3 protein gets one entry after TCRdb re-called the RT-PCR reads with MiXCR. In the table there are more than 700,000 distinct CDR3 sequences, over 20% of which are singletons. Specimen: PBMCs from blood, collected about 5 days after vaccination. The receptors here all came from a man aged 45-65 years who received an inactivated influenza vaccine.

This CDR3 is CAWNQGPHEQFF. The CDR3, as DNA: TGTGCCTGGAATCAGGGTCCACATGAGCAGTTCTTC. This rearrangement joins TRBV30 to TRBJ2-1; weak D call: TRBD1 (5 bases). The CDR3 sequence is 12 residues long. The V gene lost 4 bases and the J gene lost 8 bases, with 12 bases spanning the gap. CDR1 is GTSNPN, CDR2 SVGIG, per germline (reference sequence). Filled out from reference TRBV30 and TRBJ2-1, the complete variable domain reads SQTIHQWPATLVQPVGSPLSLECTVEGTSNPNLYWYRQAAGRGLQLLFYSVGIGQISSEVPQNLSASRPQDRQFILSSKKLLLSDSGFYLCAWNQGPHEQFFGPGTRLTVL.

This clonotype was seen many times. The chain joins TRBV6-5 to TRBJ2-2; tentatively, D is TRBD2 (6 bases). CDR3 size: 15 residues. Germline assignment: CDR1 MNHEY and CDR2 SVGAGI. The germline V and J ends were trimmed by 2 bases and 0 bases, with 7 bases remaining between them. The CDR3 sequence: CASSYTSTNTGELFF. CDR3 sequence (DNA): TGTGCCAGCAGTTACACTAGCACGAACACCGGGGAGCTGTTTTTT.

The J gene is TRBJ1-2, the V gene TRBV29-1; no reliable D call. CDR3 size: 13 residues. The germline V gene has CDR1 SQVTM and CDR2 ANQGSEA. V lost 6 bases and J 6 bases, leaving 17 bases between the germline ends. The CDR3 nucleotides read TGCAGCGTCCGTTCCGACTTGAACCATGGCTACACCTTC. Translated, it gives CSVRSDLNHGYTF.

This clonotype appeared many times. This chain uses TRBV27 with TRBJ2-4; 10 nucleotides match TRBD2. Germline-derived CDR1 and CDR2 are MNHEY and SMNVEV (reference sequence). The J segment lost 0 bases and the V segment lost 3 bases, leaving 5 bases of the junction unmatched. The CDR3 length is 17 residues. The CDR3 here is CASSFYSSGGAKNIQYF. DNA for the CDR3: TGTGCCAGCAGTTTTTATTCTAGCGGGGGAGCCAAAAACATTCAGTACTTC.

The rearrangement joins TRBV5-4 to TRBJ2-7; 9 nucleotides line up with TRBD1. Germline CDR1 and CDR2: SGHNT and YYREEE (reference sequence). The trim removed 3 bases at V and 7 bases at J, leaving 8 bases unmatched. This CDR3 has 14 residues. The CDR3: CASSSGTGYREQYF. CDR3 sequence (DNA): TGTGCCAGCAGCTCCGGGACAGGGTATAGAGAGCAGTACTTC.

This clonotype was observed a few times. This rearrangement joins TRBV7-9 to TRBJ2-4; possibly TRBD2 for D (6 bases). Trimming cost V 6 bases and J 2 bases, with 14 bases left between them. Germline CDR1 is SEHNR and CDR2 is FQNEAQ (reference sequence). CDR3 size: 15 residues. CDR3 in DNA: TGTGCCAGCAGACCACTCCGGGGGTCCAAAAACATTCAGTACTTC. Translated: CASRPLRGSKNIQYF.

The gene calls are TRBV12-3 or TRBV12-4 and TRBJ2-5; D remains unclear. The V end was cut by 3 bases, the J end by 2 bases, with 16 bases between. The CDR3 spans 16 residues. Here the CDR3 DNA reads TGTGCCAGCAGTTTTGGCCCACCCCGCCTGCAAGAGACCCAGTACTTC. Translated, it gives CASSFGPPRLQETQYF.

This chain uses TRBV5-1 with TRBJ2-3, with D possibly TRBD2 on 5 matching bases. There are 16 residues in the CDR3. Trimming removed 5 bases from V and 3 bases from J, with 19 bases in between. Germline V gene data show CDR1 as SGHRS and CDR2 as YFSETQ. For the CDR3, the DNA is TGCGCCAGCAGTAAGTGGTATGAGGGAAGGACAGATACGCAGTATTTT. Amino acids: CASSKWYEGRTDTQYF.